Listed below are T cell receptor beta chains from one sample, sequenced in a study of regulatory T cells in long-lasting Graves disease. From the multiplex PCR reads, TCRdb called clonotypes with MiXCR, one entry per CDR3 protein. There are roughly 300,000 distinct CDR3 sequences in the sample; around 20% occur only once, and 25% to 35% lies in the top ten. This material consisted of peripheral blood mononuclear cells (PBMCs), taken when the disease was refractory, from a patient treated with antithyroid drugs. The receptors derive from a female donor with Graves disease. The CDR3 runs from the conserved cysteine through the conserved F or W. D genes are given only for firm matches. Rows give clone size only sometimes, using once, few, many, or a class for an expanded clone.

clone size: NA
J gene: TRBJ1-1
D gene: NA
V gene: TRBV6-1
CDR3 DNA: TGTGCCAGCAGTCTAGATCCGGGGGGGAACACTGAAGCTTTCTTT
CDR3 protein: CASSLDPGGNTEAFF

clone size: many
J gene: TRBJ2-7
D gene: NA
V gene: TRBV6-5
CDR3 DNA: TGTGCCAGCAGTTACGGGCCAGGCTACGAGCAGTACTTC
CDR3 protein: CASSYGPGYEQYF

clone size: NA
J gene: TRBJ2-5
D gene: NA
V gene: TRBV6-1
CDR3 DNA: TGTGCCAGCAGCCGGGACCTCCGGGAGACCCAGTACTTC
CDR3 protein: CASSRDLRETQYF

clone size: NA
J gene: TRBJ2-1
D gene: NA
V gene: TRBV11-2
CDR3 DNA: TGTGCCAGCAGCTACGCTCCCCGTTTGAATGAGCAGTTCTTC
CDR3 protein: CASSYAPRLNEQFF

clone size: NA
J gene: TRBJ2-5
D gene: NA
V gene: TRBV6-1
CDR3 DNA: TGTGCCAGCGCTCCGGGACGAAACCAAGAGACCCAGTACTTC
CDR3 protein: CASAPGRNQETQYF

clone size: many
J gene: TRBJ1-1
D gene: NA
V gene: TRBV5-1
CDR3 DNA: TGCGCCAGCAGCTTGGACAGGGCTACCACTGAAGCTTTCTTT
CDR3 protein: CASSLDRATTEAFF

clone size: NA
J gene: TRBJ2-7
D gene: NA
V gene: TRBV4-3
CDR3 DNA: TGCGCCAGCAGCCAAGATAATCAGGCTGCCTACGAGCAGTACTTC
CDR3 protein: CASSQDNQAAYEQYF

clone size: few
J gene: TRBJ2-2
D gene: NA
V gene: TRBV10-3
CDR3 DNA: TGTGCCACCAGGGCCACGGTTTCCCCGAACACCGGGGAGCTGTTTTTT
CDR3 protein: CATRATVSPNTGELFF

clone size: many
J gene: TRBJ1-2
D gene: NA
V gene: TRBV12-3/TRBV12-4
CDR3 DNA: TGTGCCAGCAGTTTAGCTTCAGGGAGGGATGGCTACACCTTC
CDR3 protein: CASSLASGRDGYTF

clone size: NA
J gene: TRBJ1-1
D gene: NA
V gene: TRBV25-1
CDR3 DNA: TGTGCCAGCAGTGAATATAGCGGGGCGGGCCACAACGCGATGAACACTGAAGCTTTCTTT
CDR3 protein: CASSEYSGAGHNAMNTEAFF

clone size: many
J gene: TRBJ1-1
D gene: TRBD1
V gene: TRBV3-1
CDR3 DNA: TGTGCCAGCAGCCCCAACAGGGGAGGTGAAGCTTTCTTT
CDR3 protein: CASSPNRGGEAFF

clone size: many
J gene: TRBJ2-5
D gene: NA
V gene: TRBV20-1
CDR3 DNA: TGCAGTGCTAGCCTGGCAGGGGGGTCACAAGAGACCCAGTACTTC
CDR3 protein: CSASLAGGSQETQYF

clone size: once
J gene: TRBJ2-7
D gene: NA
V gene: TRBV2
CDR3 DNA: TGCGCCAGCAGCCAAGCGTGGAACTACCCCCTGTACGAGCAGTACTTC
CDR3 protein: CASSQAWNYPLYEQYF

clone size: many
J gene: TRBJ1-1
D gene: TRBD1
V gene: TRBV6-1
CDR3 DNA: TGTGCCAGCAGTCGGGACAGGGTAAGGGAAGCTTTCTTT
CDR3 protein: CASSRDRVREAFF

clone size: many
J gene: TRBJ1-2
D gene: NA
V gene: TRBV29-1
CDR3 DNA: TGCAGCGTTGAGCACAGTTCCAACTATGGCTACACCTTC
CDR3 protein: CSVEHSSNYGYTF

clone size: many
J gene: TRBJ1-2
D gene: NA
V gene: TRBV7-2
CDR3 DNA: TGTGCCAGCAGCTTAGTGGGCGGTGAAGCTAACTATGGCTACACCTTC
CDR3 protein: CASSLVGGEANYGYTF